The 24 T cell receptor beta chains given below trace back to one sample, sequenced in a study of blood T cell repertoires in COVID-19. The table came from immunoSEQ multiplex PCR; TCRdb's copy has only in-frame clones and leaves some out. The sample has roughly 300,000 clones; 85% are singletons. What was sequenced was PBMCs or T cells enriched from blood (not recorded which). The receptor set was obtained from a woman aged 50 to 60 who had recovered from COVID-19.

V is TRBV18 and J is TRBJ1-3; D gene uncertain. Germline lookup yields CDR1 KGHSH and CDR2 LQKENI. CDR3 length: 12 residues. With 3 bases removed from V and 3 bases from J, the gap between germline ends came to 3 bases. The CDR3 sequence: CASSPRGNTIYF. In nucleotides, the CDR3 is TGTGCCAGCTCACCGCGTGGAAACACCATATATTTT. Supplemented by reference TRBV18 and TRBJ1-3, the full variable domain reads NAGVMQNPRHLVRRRGQEARLRCSPMKGHSHVYWYRQLPEEGLKFMVYLQKENIIDESGMPKERFSAEFPKEGPSILRIQQVVRGDSAAYFCASSPRGNTIYFGEGSWLTVV.

CDR3 nucleotides: TGTGCCAGCAGTGAACAGGGAAACACCATATATTTT. Translation gives CASSEQGNTIYF. The V and J genes are TRBV12-3 or TRBV12-4 and TRBJ1-3; D is unresolved. V lost 5 bases, J lost 4 bases, and 6 bases lay in between. The CDR3 has 12 amino acids.

The rearrangement uses TRBV5-1 and TRBJ2-2, with 11 bases matching TRBD2. J gave up 4 bases and V 4 bases, and 6 bases lay outside the gene matches. The germline gives CDR1 SGHRS, CDR2 YFSETQ. CDR3 size: 16 residues. CDR3: CASSATSGSFTGELFF. CDR3 in DNA: TGCGCCAGCAGCGCAACTAGCGGGAGTTTCACCGGGGAGCTGTTTTTT.

This clone was detected only a few times. The chain uses TRBV6-5 and TRBJ1-6; no definite D call. The V gene's germline CDR1 is MNHEY and CDR2 SVGAGI. V lost 0 bases and J 7 bases, leaving 4 bases between the germline ends. The CDR3 is 13 residues long. The CDR3 DNA reads as TGTGCCAGCAGTTACTCGGCCAATTCACCCCTCCACTTT. It codes for CASSYSANSPLHF.

V and J are TRBV5-1 and TRBJ1-4; unclear D gene. With 5 bases removed from V and 0 bases from J, the gap between germline ends came to 8 bases. The CDR3 spans 14 residues. Germline lookup yields CDR1 SGHRS and CDR2 YFSETQ. This CDR3 reads CASRPTATNEKLFF. The CDR3 DNA reads TGCGCCAGCAGACCAACGGCAACTAATGAAAAACTGTTTTTT. Full variable domain (rest looked up from reference TRBV5-1 and TRBJ1-4): KAGVTQTPRYLIKTRGQQVTLSCSPISGHRSVSWYQQTPGQGLQFLFEYFSETQRNKGNFPGRFSGRQFSNSRSEMNVSTLELGDSALYLCASRPTATNEKLFFGSGTQLSVL.

The genes are TRBV4-1 and TRBJ1-1; 8 nucleotides match TRBD1. The junction had 6 bases not matched to a gene; V was cut back by 5 bases and J by 10 bases. This CDR3 spans 12 amino acids. The V gene's germline CDR1 is MGHRA and CDR2 YSYEKL. CDR3 region: CASSTQGVGAFF. The DNA for the CDR3 is TGCGCCAGCAGCACACAGGGGGTAGGAGCTTTCTTT.

For the CDR3, the DNA is TGTGCCAGCAGCCAAGATGGCGGGATAGGGCTGGATACGCAGTATTTT. Its protein is CASSQDGGIGLDTQYF. The chain joins TRBV4-2 to TRBJ2-3, with D possibly TRBD2 on 6 matching bases. The CDR3 contains 16 residues. Per the germline V gene, CDR1 is LGHNA and CDR2 is YNFKEQ. Trimming cost V 0 bases and J 6 bases, with 16 bases left between them.

The chain links TRBV10-2 to TRBJ2-1; possibly TRBD1 for D (7 bases). Trimming took 6 bases from V and 6 from J, leaving 18 bases between them. In germline, CDR1 is WSHSY, CDR2 SAAADI. This CDR3 spans 15 amino acids. CDR3 bases: TGCGCCAGCAGGAGACCCAGGGGGGATGGCAATGAGCAGTTCTTC. Its translation is CASRRPRGDGNEQFF.

This rearrangement joins TRBV6-5 to TRBJ2-3; no reliable D call. V was pared by 10 bases and J by 2 bases, with 16 bases between. Germline V gives CDR1 MNHEY, CDR2 SVGAGI. The CDR3 contains 14 residues. The DNA of the CDR3 is TGTGCCACCTCGGTTAGCACATACACAGATACGCAGTATTTT. Translating it yields CATSVSTYTDTQYF.

The sample holds one count of this clone. The chain uses TRBV27 and TRBJ2-3; a weak D match, TRBD2 (5 bases). Germline V gene lookup returns CDR1 MNHEY and CDR2 SMNVEV (reference sequence). V was cut by 1 base and J by 0 bases, with 14 bases left in between. This CDR3 spans 17 amino acids. The CDR3 bases are TGTGCCAGCAGTTTATTGGGAGTCAGACGGAGCACAGATACGCAGTATTTT. Its protein product is CASSLLGVRRSTDTQYF.

The rearrangement uses TRBV10-1 and TRBJ2-5, with 11 bases lining up with TRBD2. Trimming cost V 2 bases and J 1 base; bases outside gene matches: 6. Per germline, CDR1 WNHNN and CDR2 SYGVQD (reference sequence). There are 17 residues in the CDR3. This CDR3 reads CASSEGRLAGSQETQYF. The CDR3 DNA reads TGCGCCAGCAGTGAGGGACGACTAGCGGGAAGCCAAGAGACCCAGTACTTC.

This chain uses TRBV4-2 with TRBJ2-3; 9 bases agree with TRBD1. The CDR3 spans 15 residues. The trim removed 4 bases at V and 7 bases at J, leaving 9 bases unmatched. Looked up from germline, CDR1 is LGHNA and CDR2 is YNFKEQ. The CDR3 nucleotides read TGTGCCAGCAGCCCCCGGGACAGGGAAATTAATACGCAGTATTTT. Translated, it gives CASSPRDREINTQYF.

As to this clone: The sample holds other DNA sequences that translate to the same CDR3. V and J are TRBV30 and TRBJ1-5, with D uncertain. The CDR3 runs to 14 residues. The V gene's germline CDR1 is GTSNPN and CDR2 SVGIG (reference sequence). The V end lost 1 base, the J end lost 5 bases, and 12 bases lay between the germline ends. The CDR3 here is CAWSGRGSDQPQHF. The CDR3 DNA follows: TGTGCCTGGAGTGGTAGAGGGTCGGATCAGCCCCAGCATTTT.

This chain uses TRBV5-1 with TRBJ1-1; 9 nucleotides match TRBD1. The CDR3 totals 16 residues. V lost 5 bases to trimming and J lost 6 bases; unmatched junction nucleotides: 14. The germline V gene has CDR1 SGHRS and CDR2 YFSETQ. DNA of the CDR3: TGCGCCAGCAGTCTGAACCCGGGACAGGGAACCCCTGAAGCTTTCTTT. Translated: CASSLNPGQGTPEAFF.

The genes are TRBV9 and TRBJ1-4; 7 positions match TRBD1. In germline, CDR1 is SGDLS, CDR2 YYNGEE. The CDR3 is made up of 16 amino acids. J lost 7 bases, V lost 4 bases, and 13 bases had no gene match. The chain's CDR3 is CASSPREGAAGEKLFF. In DNA form, the CDR3 reads TGTGCCAGCAGCCCCCGAGAGGGGGCGGCGGGTGAAAAACTGTTTTTT.

The chain links TRBV7-8 to TRBJ1-2; perhaps TRBD1 as D (6 bases). Trimming removed 0 bases at V and 8 bases at J, with 22 bases between. The CDR3 runs 17 residues. The V gene's germline CDR1 is SGHVS and CDR2 FQNEAQ. CDR3 DNA: TGTGCCAGCAGCTTAGCACTTAAGCCAGGGGTCGGAGAAGGCTACACCTTC. This translates into CASSLALKPGVGEGYTF.

The rearrangement uses TRBV19 and TRBJ1-6; D may be TRBD1 (5 bases). Germline V CDR1 and CDR2: LNHDA, SQIVND (reference sequence). The CDR3 is made up of 15 amino acids. The V end lost 1 base, the J end lost 7 bases, and 11 bases lay between the germline ends. The CDR3 DNA follows: TGTGCCAGTAGTATAGGTCGGGGGATCAATTCACCCCTCCACTTT. It is translated as CASSIGRGINSPLHF. The variable domain in full, with the rest retrieved from reference TRBV19 and TRBJ1-6, is DGGITQSPKYLFRKEGQNVTLSCEQNLNHDAMYWYRQDPGQGLRLIYYSQIVNDFQKGDIAEGYSVSREKKESFPLTVTSAQKNPTAFYLCASSIGRGINSPLHFGNGTRLTVT.

The chain links TRBV3-1 (or the pseudogene TRBV3-2) to TRBJ2-5; D gene uncertain. The CDR3 consists of 12 residues. V was trimmed by 6 bases and J by 3 bases, leaving 8 bases between them. The V gene's germline CDR1 is LGHDT and CDR2 YNNKEL (reference sequence). The CDR3 coding sequence is TGTGCCAGCAGTCTAGTTAAAGAGACCCAGTACTTC. It encodes CASSLVKETQYF.

This rearrangement joins TRBV5-1 to TRBJ2-2; 7 positions match TRBD1. The trim removed 4 bases at V and 6 bases at J, leaving 6 bases unmatched. The CDR3 sequence is 14 residues long. CDR1 is SGHRS, CDR2 YFSETQ, per germline. The CDR3 region is CASSARGISGELFF. The CDR3 coding sequence is TGCGCCAGCAGCGCCAGGGGGATCTCCGGGGAGCTGTTTTTT.

V and J are TRBV19 and TRBJ2-3; 7 bases map to TRBD2. The CDR3 consists of 17 residues. V lost 4 bases, J lost 6 bases, and 16 bases stayed unmatched. Germline loops: CDR1 LNHDA, CDR2 SQIVND (reference sequence). CDR3: CASSTPRGGRARDTQYF. As DNA, the CDR3 is TGTGCCAGTAGTACCCCCCGTGGGGGGAGGGCCAGGGATACGCAGTATTTT.

V is TRBV7-9 and J is TRBJ2-1; D gene uncertain. The CDR3 length is 16 residues. Germline V lookup: CDR1 SEHNR, CDR2 FQNEAQ (reference sequence). The V end was cut by 0 bases, the J end by 7 bases, with 16 bases between. The CDR3 loop is CASSLAQQAPWNEQFF. Written as DNA, the CDR3 is TGTGCCAGCAGCTTAGCGCAGCAGGCCCCTTGGAATGAGCAGTTCTTC.

This chain uses TRBV11-2 with TRBJ1-4; D perhaps matches TRBD1 (5 bases). The CDR3 loop spans 15 amino acids. Per germline, CDR1 SGHAT and CDR2 FQNNGV. The V end lost 1 base, the J end lost 4 bases, and 10 bases lay between the germline ends. CDR3 DNA sequence: TGTGCCAGCAGCTTAGTGGGGGGGAGTAATGAAAAACTGTTTTTT. Residues: CASSLVGGSNEKLFF. Looking up the rest from reference TRBV11-2 and TRBJ1-4 gives the full variable domain: EAGVAQSPRYKIIEKRQSVAFWCNPISGHATLYWYQQILGQGPKLLIQFQNNGVVDDSQLPKDRFSAERLKGVDSTLKIQPAKLEDSAVYLCASSLVGGSNEKLFFGSGTQLSVL.

The CDR3 DNA follows: TGTGCCAGCAGTCCTAGGCAGGGAACCTTCGAGCAGTACTTC. Translating gives CASSPRQGTFEQYF. The chain couples TRBV3-1 (or the pseudogene TRBV3-2) to TRBJ2-7, with a weak D call TRBD1 (5 bases). The V gene's germline CDR1 is LGHDT and CDR2 YNNKEL (reference sequence). Trimming stripped 6 bases from V and 6 bases from J, with 18 bases between. The length of the CDR3 is 14 residues.

This clone showed up just a few times. The chain uses TRBV4-1 and TRBJ2-7, with 9 positions matching TRBD2. Germline-derived CDR1 and CDR2 are MGHRA and YSYEKL. V gave up 3 bases and J gave up 2 bases; unmatched junction bases: 5. The CDR3 has 15 residues. In DNA, the CDR3 is TGCGCCAGCAGCCACCTGACTAGCGGTGCCTACGAGCAGTACTTC. This codes for CASSHLTSGAYEQYF.